The 11 T cell receptor beta chains given below trace back to one sample, sequenced in a study of T cell responses to AZD1222 COVID-19 vaccine. This table comes from immunoSEQ multiplex PCR, and its TCRdb copy is limited to in-frame clones, with some not included. The profile shows about 86,000 clones, approximately 90% of them singletons. The starting material was peripheral blood, obtained on day 0 of AZD1222 vaccination. The receptors stem from an adult in good health.

The genes are TRBV5-1 and TRBJ1-1; a possible D gene is TRBD1 (6 bases). Looked up from germline, CDR1 is SGHRS and CDR2 is YFSETQ. Trimming took 0 bases from V and 1 from J, leaving 10 bases between them. The CDR3 consists of 15 residues. CDR3 DNA sequence: TGCGCCAGCAGCTTGGAGAGGACAGCGAACACTGAAGCTTTCTTT. It is translated as CASSLERTANTEAFF.

The chain employs TRBV18 and TRBJ1-4, with D unclear. The CDR3 loop spans 13 amino acids. Germline values: CDR1 KGHSH, CDR2 LQKENI. V was cut by 2 bases and J by 1 base, with 2 bases left in between. The CDR3 bases are TGTGCCAGCTCACCAGAAACTAATGAAAAACTGTTTTTT. Translated, it gives CASSPETNEKLFF.

V is TRBV6-5 and J is TRBJ2-5; tentative D call: TRBD1 (7 bases). From germline, CDR1 is MNHEY and CDR2 SVGAGI. The CDR3 length is 16 residues. Between the trimmed V and J ends, which lost 4 bases and 5 bases, there was a span of 20 bases. For the CDR3, the DNA is TGTGCCAGCAGTTCTCCCCTATCGACAGGGAGGGAGACCCAGTACTTC. Its translation is CASSSPLSTGRETQYF.

The chain has TRBV6-5 and TRBJ2-7; the D call may be TRBD1 or TRBD2 (6 bases each). This CDR3 contains 15 residues. Germline-derived CDR1 and CDR2 are MNHEY and SVGAGI. The V gene lost 2 bases and the J gene lost 2 bases, with 13 bases spanning the gap. As DNA, the CDR3 is TGTGCCAGCAGTTACCAACTGGGGGGCCCCTACGAGCAGTACTTC. Protein: CASSYQLGGPYEQYF.

The genes are TRBV30 and TRBJ2-1; TRBD2 agrees at 7 bases. Germline trimming cut 4 bases from V and 6 bases from J; bases unmatched to any gene: 12. The CDR3 length is 15 residues. CDR1 is GTSNPN, CDR2 SVGIG, per germline (reference sequence). The CDR3 sequence: CAWNPGLVLFNEQFF. CDR3 sequence (DNA): TGTGCCTGGAACCCCGGACTAGTCTTGTTCAATGAGCAGTTCTTC.

The V and J genes are TRBV5-6 and TRBJ2-7, with D unresolved. The germline CDR1 and CDR2 sequences are SGHDT and YYEEEE. V lost 4 bases and J 2 bases, leaving 10 bases between the germline ends. The CDR3 consists of 13 residues. This chain's CDR3 is CASSLTPTYEQYF. CDR3 sequence (DNA): TGTGCCAGCAGCCTGACTCCGACCTACGAGCAGTACTTC.

The genes are TRBV5-1 and TRBJ1-2; D might be TRBD1 (5 bases). The germline V gene has CDR1 SGHRS and CDR2 YFSETQ. V was clipped by 4 bases and J by 2 bases, with 15 bases between them. CDR3 length: 15 amino acids. DNA for the CDR3: TGCGCCAGCAGCCCCTGGGGGGGGACGAACTATGGCTACACCTTC. Its protein is CASSPWGGTNYGYTF.

The chain is built from TRBV5-1 and TRBJ1-5; D is undetermined. The CDR3 is 13 amino acids. Per the germline V gene, CDR1 is SGHRS and CDR2 is YFSETQ. Trimming cost V 5 bases and J 7 bases, with 13 bases left between them. The CDR3, as DNA: TGCGCCAGCAGGTCGGCCTTATCCCAGCCCCAGCATTTT. The encoded protein is CASRSALSQPQHF.

The chain couples TRBV5-4 to TRBJ1-2, with a possible D match to TRBD1 (6 bases). The germline gives CDR1 SGHNT, CDR2 YYREEE (reference sequence). V was cut by 0 bases and J by 7 bases, with 10 bases left in between. This CDR3 comprises 13 residues. The CDR3 protein is CASSLAGGFGYTF. As DNA, the CDR3 is TGTGCCAGCAGCTTGGCGGGGGGCTTTGGCTACACCTTC.

The V gene is TRBV29-1, the J gene TRBJ2-3, with TRBD2 matching over 10 bases. This CDR3 has 15 amino acids. The germline V gene has CDR1 SQVTM and CDR2 ANQGSEA. Unmatched junction bases numbered 7, after V lost 2 bases and J lost 5 bases. CDR3 protein: CSVETSGRARDTQYF. The CDR3, as DNA: TGCAGCGTTGAAACGAGCGGGAGGGCTAGAGATACGCAGTATTTT.

This clone appeared a single time. V is TRBV18 and J is TRBJ1-1, with unresolved D. The CDR3 consists of 15 residues. V was cut by 2 bases and J by 0 bases, with 10 bases left in between. Germline V gene sequence: CDR1 KGHSH, CDR2 LQKENI. CDR3 residues: CASSPKAGMNTEAFF. DNA of the CDR3: TGTGCCAGCTCACCAAAGGCAGGCATGAACACTGAAGCTTTCTTT.